This TCR beta chain was found in a study of blood T cell repertoires in COVID-19. A word on this clone: Other DNA sequences from this sample encode an identical CDR3 as well.

CDR1 and CDR2 from the germline V gene are MGHRA and YSYEKL. V lost 1 base to trimming and J lost 9 bases, with 4 bases between them. There are 11 residues in the CDR3. Method: immunoSEQ multiplex PCR; TCRdb's copy keeps in-frame clones and lacks some. The sample lists approximately 260,000 clones; about 90% were seen once. This TCR derives from a woman aged 40 to 49 with acute COVID-19. The chain joins TRBV4-1 to TRBJ2-1; D ambiguous. Sequencing was done on a sample of PBMCs or T cells enriched from blood (not recorded which). Here the CDR3 reads CASSQGGEQFF. The CDR3 DNA reads TGCGCCAGCAGCCAAGGCGGTGAGCAGTTCTTC.